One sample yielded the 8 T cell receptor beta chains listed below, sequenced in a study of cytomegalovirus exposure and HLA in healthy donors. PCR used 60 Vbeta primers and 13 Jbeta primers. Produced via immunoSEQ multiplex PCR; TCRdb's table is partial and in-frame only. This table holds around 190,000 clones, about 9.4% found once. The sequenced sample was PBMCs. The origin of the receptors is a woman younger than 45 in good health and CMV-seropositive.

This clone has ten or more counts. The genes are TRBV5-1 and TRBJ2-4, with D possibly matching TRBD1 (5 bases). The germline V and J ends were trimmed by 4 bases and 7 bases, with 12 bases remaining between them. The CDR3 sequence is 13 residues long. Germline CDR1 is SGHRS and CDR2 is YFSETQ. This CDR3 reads CASSPSKGNIQYF. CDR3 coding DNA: TGCGCCAGCAGCCCAAGCAAGGGGAACATTCAGTACTTC.

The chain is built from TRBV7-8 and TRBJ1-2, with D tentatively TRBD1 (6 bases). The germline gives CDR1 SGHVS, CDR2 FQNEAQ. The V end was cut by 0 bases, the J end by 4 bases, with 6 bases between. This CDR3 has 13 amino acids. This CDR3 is CASSLAGGYGYTF. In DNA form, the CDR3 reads TGTGCCAGCAGCTTAGCAGGGGGCTATGGCTACACCTTC.

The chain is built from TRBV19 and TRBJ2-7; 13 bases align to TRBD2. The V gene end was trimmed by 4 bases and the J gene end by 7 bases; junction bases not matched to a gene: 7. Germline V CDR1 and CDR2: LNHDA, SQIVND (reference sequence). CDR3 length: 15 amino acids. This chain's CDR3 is CASSTGLAGSGEQYF. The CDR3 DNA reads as TGTGCCAGTAGTACGGGACTAGCGGGATCGGGTGAGCAGTACTTC.

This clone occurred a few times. CDR3 region: CASSVQDSYEQYF. CDR3 coding DNA: TGTGCCAGCAGTGTCCAGGACAGCTACGAGCAGTACTTC. The chain uses TRBV6-1 and TRBJ2-7; a weak D match, TRBD1 (6 bases). Trimming stripped 4 bases from V and 3 bases from J, with 10 bases between. CDR1 MNHNS and CDR2 SASEGT come from the germline V gene. CDR3 length: 13 amino acids.

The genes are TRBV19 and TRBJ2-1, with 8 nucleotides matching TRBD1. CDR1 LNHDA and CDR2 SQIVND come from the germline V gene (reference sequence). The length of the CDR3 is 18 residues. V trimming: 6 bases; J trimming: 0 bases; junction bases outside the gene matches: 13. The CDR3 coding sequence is TGTGCCAGTAGAACCGGGACAGGCAGCCTTGGCTCCTACAATGAGCAGTTCTTC. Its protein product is CASRTGTGSLGSYNEQFF.

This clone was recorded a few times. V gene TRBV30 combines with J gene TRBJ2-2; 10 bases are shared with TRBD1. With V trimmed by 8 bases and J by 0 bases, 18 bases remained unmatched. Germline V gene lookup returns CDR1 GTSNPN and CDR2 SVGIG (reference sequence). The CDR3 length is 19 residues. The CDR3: CARNRQGAGSRTNTGELFF. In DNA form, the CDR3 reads TGTGCCCGGAACCGACAGGGGGCCGGGAGCAGAACGAACACCGGGGAGCTGTTTTTT.

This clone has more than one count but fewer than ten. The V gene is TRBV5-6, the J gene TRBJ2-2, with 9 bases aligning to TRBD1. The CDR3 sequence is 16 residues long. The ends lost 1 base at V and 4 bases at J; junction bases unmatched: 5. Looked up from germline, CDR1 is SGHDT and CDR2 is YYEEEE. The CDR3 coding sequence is TGTGCCAGCAGCTTGTTTCGGGACAGGGCCACCGGGGAGCTGTTTTTT. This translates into CASSLFRDRATGELFF. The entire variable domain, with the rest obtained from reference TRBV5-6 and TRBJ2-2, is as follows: DAGVTQSPTHLIKTRGQQVTLRCSPKSGHDTVSWYQQALGQGPQFIFQYYEEEERQRGNFPDRFSGHQFPNYSSELNVNALLLGDSALYLCASSLFRDRATGELFFGEGSRLTVL.

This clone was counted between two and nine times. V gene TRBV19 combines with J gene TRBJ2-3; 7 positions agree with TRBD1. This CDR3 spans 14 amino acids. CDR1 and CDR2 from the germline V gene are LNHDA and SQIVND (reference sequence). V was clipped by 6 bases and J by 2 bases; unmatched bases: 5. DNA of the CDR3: TGTGCCAGTAGCCCGACAGGGACCACAGATACGCAGTATTTT. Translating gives CASSPTGTTDTQYF.